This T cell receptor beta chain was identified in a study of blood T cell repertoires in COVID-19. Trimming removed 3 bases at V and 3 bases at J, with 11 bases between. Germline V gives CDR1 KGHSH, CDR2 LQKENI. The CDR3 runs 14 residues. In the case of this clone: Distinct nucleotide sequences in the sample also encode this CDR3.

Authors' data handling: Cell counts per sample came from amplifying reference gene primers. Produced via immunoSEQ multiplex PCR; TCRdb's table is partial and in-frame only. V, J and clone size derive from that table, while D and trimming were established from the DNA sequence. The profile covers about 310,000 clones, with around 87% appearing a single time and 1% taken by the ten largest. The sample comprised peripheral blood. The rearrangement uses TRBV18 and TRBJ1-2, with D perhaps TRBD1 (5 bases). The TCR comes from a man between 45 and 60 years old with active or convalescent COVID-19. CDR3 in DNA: TGTGCCAGCTCACCCTCTACAGGAGACTATGGCTACACCTTC. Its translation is CASSPSTGDYGYTF.